The TCR beta chain described here comes from a study of T cells after yellow fever vaccination. The CDR3 spans 15 residues. Germline lookup yields CDR1 SGHNT and CDR2 YYREEE (reference sequence). With 5 bases clipped from V and 4 bases from J, the junction kept 4 bases outside the gene matches. Notes on this clonotype: Its target is unknown.

TCRdb called the 5' RACE reads again in MiXCR, with one record for every CDR3 protein. Of some 170,000 distinct CDR3 sequences in the sample, roughly a tenth were seen once. General observations from the study: Peaking faster, on day 5 versus 15, the secondary response was nonetheless weaker. Reappearing after the booster were most of the clones from primary vaccination (96% CD4, roughly 86% CD8). Clonotypes shared by both compartments, CD4 and CD8, made up a small share.

J is TRBJ2-1 and V is TRBV5-4, with 12 bases that match TRBD2. The specimen was CD8+ T cells sorted from PBMCs, collected 45 days after the yellow fever booster vaccination. The TCR originated in a man younger than 35 who received the YFV17D yellow fever vaccine. In nucleotides, the CDR3 is TGTGCCAGCAGACTAGCGGGGGGCAGATACAATGAGCAGTTCTTC. Residues: CASRLAGGRYNEQFF.